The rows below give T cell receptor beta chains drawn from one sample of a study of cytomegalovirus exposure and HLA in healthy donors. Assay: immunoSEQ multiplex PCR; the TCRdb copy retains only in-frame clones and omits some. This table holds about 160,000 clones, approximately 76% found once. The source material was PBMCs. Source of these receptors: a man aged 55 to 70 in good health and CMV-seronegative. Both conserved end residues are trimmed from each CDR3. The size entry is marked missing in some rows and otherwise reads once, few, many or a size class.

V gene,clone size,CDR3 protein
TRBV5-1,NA,ASSFTGGSSYGYT
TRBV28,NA,ASSLPGRTGSPLH
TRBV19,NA,ASSSRHQLGLYEQY
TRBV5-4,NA,ASSPGQTNEKLF
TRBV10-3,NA,AISESPLASATYNEQF
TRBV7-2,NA,ASSLVWSPYNEQF
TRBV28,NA,ASSAPSGGAVGELF
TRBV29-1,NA,SGRQGENTEAF
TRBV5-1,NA,ASNPGQGEDTQY
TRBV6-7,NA,ASVDGLAVSSYEQY
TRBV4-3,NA,ASSQVLHLTYEQY
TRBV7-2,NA,ASSLQRSGNTIY
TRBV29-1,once,SVEVRQGRSYEQY
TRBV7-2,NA,ASSPTGTSPGELF
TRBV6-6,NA,ASSLSEQF
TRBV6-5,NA,ASGGVGLGYEQY
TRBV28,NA,ASSRSGGRGNEQF
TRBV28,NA,ASARVAYNEQF
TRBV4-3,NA,ASSQERAWTNEQF
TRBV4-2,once,ASSQEQGGEKLF
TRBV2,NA,ASKELDNYEQY
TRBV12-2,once,ASRLKGRRVNTEAF
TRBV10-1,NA,ASSESVVGTGEKDTQY
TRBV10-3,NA,AISEATGAYEQY
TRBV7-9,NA,SSSLVRLKETQY
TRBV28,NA,ASSSYQGFYEQY
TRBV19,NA,ASSILEGAGYT
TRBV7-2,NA,ASSLLTRSVTGELF
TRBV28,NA,ASSDRAREKLF
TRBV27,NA,ASSPGTSFYEQY
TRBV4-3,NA,ASSQEWPAGASYNEQF
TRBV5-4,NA,ASSPGRRGGLADTQY
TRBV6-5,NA,ASSYSTGVSYEQY
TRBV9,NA,ASSVGAGGGIFSDTQY
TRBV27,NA,ASSLFSRGAWSGANVLT
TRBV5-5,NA,ASTISGGQNTGELF
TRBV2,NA,ASSESWQQETQY
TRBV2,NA,ASRWDRGTSPLH
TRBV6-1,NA,ASRGTSGGADEQF
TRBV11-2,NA,ASSVSGGGWGPSSYEQY
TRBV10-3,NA,AISDRTSGGARETQY
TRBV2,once,ASSLTGTNEKLF
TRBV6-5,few,ASSYSRATYEQY
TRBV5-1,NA,ASSLGAGEKLF
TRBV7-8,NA,ASSPEGGWFYNEQF
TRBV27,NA,ASSWELGHYEQY
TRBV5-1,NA,ASSLTGTASYEQY
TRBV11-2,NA,ASSLSEWTGSYT
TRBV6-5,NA,ASTTAGAYEQY
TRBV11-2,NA,ASSLLQGIYEQY
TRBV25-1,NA,ASSELGGARGNTIY
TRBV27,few,ASSSTPHLTGGNYGYT
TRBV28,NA,ASRLAQGEQY
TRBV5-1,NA,ASSSYSQGSVDGYT
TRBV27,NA,ASSPDGAGTEETQY
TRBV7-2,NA,ASSGEGLAATDTQY
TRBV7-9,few,ASSLREGPNSPLH